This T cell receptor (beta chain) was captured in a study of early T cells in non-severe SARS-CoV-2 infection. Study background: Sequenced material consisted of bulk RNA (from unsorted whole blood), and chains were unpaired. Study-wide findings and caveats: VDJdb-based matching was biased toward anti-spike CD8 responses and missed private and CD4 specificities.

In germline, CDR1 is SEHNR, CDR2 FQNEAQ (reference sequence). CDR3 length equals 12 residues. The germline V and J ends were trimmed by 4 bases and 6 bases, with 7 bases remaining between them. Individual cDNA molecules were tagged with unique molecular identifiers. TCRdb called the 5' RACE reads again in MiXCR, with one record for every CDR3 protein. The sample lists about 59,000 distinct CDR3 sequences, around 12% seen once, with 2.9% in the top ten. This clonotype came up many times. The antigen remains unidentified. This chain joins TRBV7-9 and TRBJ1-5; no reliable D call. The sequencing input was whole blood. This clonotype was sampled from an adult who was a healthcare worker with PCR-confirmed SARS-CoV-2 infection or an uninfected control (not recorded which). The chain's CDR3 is CASSSGSQPQHF. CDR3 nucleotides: TGTGCCAGCAGCTCCGGAAGTCAGCCCCAGCATTTT.